This TCR beta chain was documented in a study of blood T cell repertoires in COVID-19. Overall study context: Italy, Spain and the United States were the sources of the convalescent and acute COVID-19 samples. T cells, B-cell-depleted T cells, or PBMCs supplied cDNA or gDNA.

The CDR3 extends over 15 amino acids. The germline CDR1 and CDR2 sequences are LGHNA and YSLEER. Deletions cut 0 bases from V and 2 bases from J, with 8 bases between. In the authors' workflow: It was from reference gene primer amplification that nucleated cell counts were estimated. Clones were read by immunoSEQ multiplex PCR, and TCRdb kept only the in-frame ones, dropping some. The DNA gave D and trimming, while V, J and clone size come from that table. Here the sample spans roughly 110,000 clones, roughly 86% being singletons. The TCR comes from a man aged 35-49 years with acute or convalescent COVID-19. The rearrangement joins TRBV4-3 to TRBJ1-3, with a tentative D call TRBD1 (5 bases). The source material was peripheral blood. The CDR3 coding sequence is TGCGCCAGCAGCCAAGATGTAGGGGCTGGAAACACCATATATTTT. It translates to CASSQDVGAGNTIYF.